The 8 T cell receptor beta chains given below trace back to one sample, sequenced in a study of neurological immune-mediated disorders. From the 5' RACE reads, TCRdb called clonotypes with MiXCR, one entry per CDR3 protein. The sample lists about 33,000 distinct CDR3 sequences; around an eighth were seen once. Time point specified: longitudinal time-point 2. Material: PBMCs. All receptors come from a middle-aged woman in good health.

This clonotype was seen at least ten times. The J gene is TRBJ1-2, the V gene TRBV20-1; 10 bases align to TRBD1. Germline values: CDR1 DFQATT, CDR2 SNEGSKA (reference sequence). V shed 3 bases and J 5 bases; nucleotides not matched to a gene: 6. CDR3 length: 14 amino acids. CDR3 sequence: CSARTGGAGYGYTF. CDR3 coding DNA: TGCAGTGCTAGGACAGGGGGCGCGGGGTATGGCTACACCTTC.

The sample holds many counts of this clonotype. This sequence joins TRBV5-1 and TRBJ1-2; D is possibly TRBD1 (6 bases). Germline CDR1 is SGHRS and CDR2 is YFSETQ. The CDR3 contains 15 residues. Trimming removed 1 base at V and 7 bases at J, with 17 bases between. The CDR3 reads CASSLSVGGQSGYTF. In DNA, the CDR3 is TGCGCCAGCAGCTTGTCGGTAGGGGGGCAGAGTGGCTACACCTTC.

The CDR3, as DNA: TGTGCCAGCTGGGGCAGGGGGGCGGGCAACACTGAAGCTTTCTTT. Translated: CASWGRGAGNTEAFF. V usage is TRBV6-5 and J usage is TRBJ1-1, with TRBD1 matching over 7 bases. Germline CDR1 MNHEY, CDR2 SVGAGI. Trimming cost V 8 bases and J 2 bases; bases outside gene matches: 11. CDR3 length: 15 residues.

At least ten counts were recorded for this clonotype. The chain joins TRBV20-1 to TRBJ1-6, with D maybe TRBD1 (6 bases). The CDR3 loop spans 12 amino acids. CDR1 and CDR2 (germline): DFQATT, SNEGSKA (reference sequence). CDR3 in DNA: TGCGGTGTGAGGGGGTTAAATTCACCCCTCCACTTT. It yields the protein CGVRGLNSPLHF.

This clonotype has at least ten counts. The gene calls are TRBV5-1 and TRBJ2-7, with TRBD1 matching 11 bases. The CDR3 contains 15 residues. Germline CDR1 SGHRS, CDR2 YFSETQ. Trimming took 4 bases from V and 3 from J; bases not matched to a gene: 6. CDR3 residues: CASSPGTGGIYEQYF. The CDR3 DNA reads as TGCGCCAGCAGCCCCGGGACAGGGGGTATCTACGAGCAGTACTTC.

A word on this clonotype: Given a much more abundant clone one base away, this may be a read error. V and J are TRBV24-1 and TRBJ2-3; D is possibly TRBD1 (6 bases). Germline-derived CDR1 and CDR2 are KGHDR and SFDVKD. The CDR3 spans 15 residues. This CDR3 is CATSDFHRDTDMQYF. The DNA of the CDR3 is TGTGCCACCAGTGATTTTCACAGGGACACAGATATGCAGTATTTT.

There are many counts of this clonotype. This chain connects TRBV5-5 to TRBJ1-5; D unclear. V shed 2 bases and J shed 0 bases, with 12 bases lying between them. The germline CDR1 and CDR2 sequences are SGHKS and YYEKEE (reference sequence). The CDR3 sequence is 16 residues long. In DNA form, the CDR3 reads TGTGCCAGCAGCTTAGGGTCTTTTTTTAGCAATCAGCCCCAGCATTTT. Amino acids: CASSLGSFFSNQPQHF.

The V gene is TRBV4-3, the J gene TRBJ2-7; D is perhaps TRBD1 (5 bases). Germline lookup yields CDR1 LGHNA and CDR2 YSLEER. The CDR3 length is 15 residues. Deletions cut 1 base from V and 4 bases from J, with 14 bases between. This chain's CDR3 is CASSQVSSQGYEQYF. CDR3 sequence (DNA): TGCGCCAGCAGCCAAGTTTCAAGTCAGGGTTACGAGCAGTACTTC.